These 13 T cell receptor beta chains originate from one sample sequenced in a study of regulatory T cells in long-lasting Graves disease (dated by TCRdb to the early 2020s). The library was prepared using multiplex PCR. The sequencer was an Illumina HiSeq 4000. TCR beta libraries were built with iRepertoire HTBI primers and Arm-PCR amplification of CDR3 regions. TCRdb reran the public reads through fastp at Q25 and MiXCR, keeping productive beta chains. Each CDR3 protein gets just one entry, which takes the most common genes and DNA from the rows behind it. Here the sample has roughly 350,000 distinct CDR3 sequences; roughly 16% occur a single time. The ten top clones hold 20% to 25% of the sample. The label giving this sample's time point can be read as: newly diagnosed GD, antithyroid drugs for less than 3 months. For both TCR sequencing and RNA sequencing, RNA was extracted from PBMCs using TRIzol.

These data also featured in a second study, about T cells in Graves' hyperthyroidism and ophthalmopathy.

Sequenced here: peripheral blood mononuclear cells (PBMCs), sampled at new diagnosis, from a patient treated with antithyroid drugs. The receptors derive from a woman aged 18-29 years with Graves disease. Donor details come from another sample of the same person, matched by shared clones.

Regarding this clonotype: The junction does not match germline at one end; this may be a read error. This chain's CDR3 is CATSGRGNEQFF. The CDR3 coding sequence is TGTGCCACCAGTGGAAGGGGCAATGAGCAGTTCTTC. V gene TRBV10-3 combines with J gene TRBJ2-1, with D maybe TRBD1 (5 bases). This CDR3 is built from 12 residues. The germline gives CDR1 ENHRY, CDR2 SYGVKD.

This clonotype was seen a few times. The chain combines TRBV28 with TRBJ2-2; possible D gene TRBD1, 6 bases. V was pared by 10 bases and J by 1 base, with 13 bases between. Germline V lookup: CDR1 MDHEN, CDR2 SYDVKM. This CDR3 has 14 residues. This chain's CDR3 is CATEGDMNTGELFF. The CDR3 nucleotides read TGTGCCACTGAGGGGGACATGAACACCGGGGAGCTGTTTTTT.

This clonotype was recorded at least ten times. V is TRBV5-1 and J is TRBJ2-5, with 10 bases matching TRBD2. This CDR3 is 15 amino acids long. The germline V gene has CDR1 SGHRS and CDR2 YFSETQ. V gave up 0 bases and J gave up 3 bases; unmatched junction bases: 2. CDR3 nucleotide sequence: TGCGCCAGCAGCTTGGCAGCGGGAGGGAAAGAGACCCAGTACTTC. Residues: CASSLAAGGKETQYF.

This clonotype was recorded at least ten times. This chain joins TRBV6-5 and TRBJ2-1, with 7 bases that match TRBD1. Per the germline V gene, CDR1 is MNHEY and CDR2 is SVGAGI. The V gene end was trimmed by 4 bases and the J gene end by 3 bases; junction bases not matched to a gene: 6. The CDR3 has 15 residues. CDR3 loop: CASSSRTGYYNEQFF. CDR3 sequence (DNA): TGTGCCAGCAGTTCCAGGACAGGTTACTACAATGAGCAGTTCTTC.

Only a few counts were recorded for this clonotype. The J gene is TRBJ2-5, the V gene TRBV20-1; D is unclear. The germline V gene encodes CDR1 DFQATT and CDR2 SNEGSKA (reference sequence). The CDR3 runs to 12 residues. Trimming took off 2 bases at V and 5 bases at J, with 9 bases between the two ends. The DNA of the CDR3 is TGCAGTGCTAGACGAGTAGGGGAGACCCAGTACTTC. It specifies CSARRVGETQYF.

The rearrangement links TRBV12-3 or TRBV12-4 to TRBJ1-4, with 8 bases identical to TRBD1. The junction had 10 bases not matched to a gene; V was cut back by 0 bases and J by 4 bases. The CDR3 sequence is 18 residues long. The CDR3 coding sequence is TGTGCCAGCAGTTTAGCTGACAGGGGAGGGACGGGTAATGAAAAACTGTTTTTT. This gives the protein CASSLADRGGTGNEKLFF.

The gene calls are TRBV12-3 or TRBV12-4 and TRBJ1-3, with D perhaps matching TRBD1 (5 bases). The CDR3 runs to 13 residues. The V gene lost 6 bases and the J gene lost 8 bases, with 14 bases spanning the gap. The CDR3 loop is CASSSSGAHTIYF. The CDR3 region has the DNA TGTGCCAGCAGCTCGAGCGGGGCGCACACCATATATTTT.

V gene TRBV20-1 combines with J gene TRBJ1-4; D uncertain. The CDR3 runs to 13 residues. V was shortened by 0 bases and J by 8 bases, with 10 bases between the two germline ends. From germline, CDR1 is DFQATT and CDR2 SNEGSKA (reference sequence). In nucleotides, the CDR3 is TGCAGTGCTAGAGACCCCGCACTAGAAAAACTGTTTTTT. It specifies CSARDPALEKLFF.

Comments on this clonotype: This may stem from a read error, because a much larger clone lies one nucleotide away. The gene calls are TRBV4-1 and TRBJ1-2; 7 bases match TRBD1. From germline, CDR1 is MGHRA and CDR2 YSYEKL. The length of the CDR3 is 15 residues. The V gene end was trimmed by 1 base and the J gene end by 4 bases; junction bases not matched to a gene: 6. The CDR3 protein is CASSQGQTGSYGYTF. The CDR3 nucleotides read TGCGCCAGCAGCCAAGGCCAGACAGGGAGCTATGGCTACACCTTC.

The V call is TRBV10-1, the J call TRBJ2-2; maybe TRBD1 (6 bases). CDR1 WNHNN and CDR2 SYGVQD come from the germline V gene (reference sequence). The CDR3 is 16 amino acids. Trimming took 3 bases from V and 0 from J, leaving 11 bases between them. The CDR3 DNA reads as TGCGCCAGCAGTGACAGGGGTGCTCCGAACACCGGGGAGCTGTTTTTT. This encodes CASSDRGAPNTGELFF.

The rearrangement links TRBV28 to TRBJ2-2; 9 nucleotides line up with TRBD2. V lost 5 bases, J lost 0 bases, and 4 bases stayed unmatched. This CDR3 region has 16 residues. CDR1 MDHEN and CDR2 SYDVKM come from the germline V gene. The CDR3 reads CASSIEREANTGELFF. The CDR3 region has the DNA TGTGCCAGCAGTATTGAGCGGGAGGCGAACACCGGGGAGCTGTTTTTT.

The table lists this clonotype with many counts. The V call is TRBV7-2, the J call TRBJ2-7, with TRBD2 identical over 11 bases. The CDR3 covers 15 residues. V was clipped by 5 bases and J by 7 bases; unmatched bases: 10. Germline CDR1 SGHTA, CDR2 FQGNSA. The CDR3, as DNA: TGTGCCAGCAGCCGCTCTAGCGGGAGGCTAGGGGAGCAGTACTTC. Translated, it gives CASSRSSGRLGEQYF.

This clonotype showed up many times. CDR3 nucleotide sequence: TGTGCCAGCAGCCTCCTGCCGATACAGGGCTGGTCCGCCGATCCAGCTTTCTTT. It is translated as CASSLLPIQGWSADPAFF. The rearrangement joins TRBV11-1 to TRBJ1-1; D is perhaps TRBD1 (6 bases). The CDR3 is 18 amino acids. V lost 5 bases and J 10 bases, leaving 32 bases between the germline ends. Germline CDR1 is SGHAT and CDR2 is FQDESV (reference sequence). Looking up the rest from reference TRBV11-1 and TRBJ1-1 gives the full variable domain: EAEVAQSPRYKITEKSQAVAFWCDPISGHATLYWYRQILGQGPELLVQFQDESVVDDSQLPKDRFSAERLKGVDSTLKIQPAELGDSAMYLCASSLLPIQGWSADPAFFGQGTRLTVV.